The TCR beta chain described here comes from a study of identical twins. For this clonotype: Its antigen remains unidentified.

Points from the study as a whole: Zero-insertion analyses were open to partial confounding by invariant MAIT and iNKT cells. Conclusions came from cross-sectional statistical analysis, not from following the same donors.

The CDR3 extends over 12 amino acids. Germline-derived CDR1 and CDR2 are MNHNS and SASEGT. Trimming left V 4 bases short and J 8 bases short, with 8 bases between. Using its own MiXCR run on the 5' RACE reads, TCRdb lists one record per CDR3 protein. The profile covers some 440,000 distinct CDR3 sequences, with roughly 24% appearing a single time and roughly 3% taken by the ten largest. These same records also appear under a second study, on T cells expressing NK-cell markers.

Material: CD4+ T cells sorted from blood. The gene calls are TRBV6-1 and TRBJ1-4; D remains ambiguous. The receptor was derived from a woman aged 18-29 years in good health. The CDR3 sequence is CASSALWEKLFF. The DNA of the CDR3 is TGTGCCAGCAGTGCTCTTTGGGAAAAACTGTTTTTT.